This T cell receptor beta chain originates from a study of T cells in Graves' hyperthyroidism and ophthalmopathy. This CDR3 comprises 14 residues. The junction had 9 bases not matched to a gene; V was cut back by 6 bases and J by 8 bases. CDR1 is SEHNR and CDR2 is FQNEAQ in the germline V gene (reference sequence). This clonotype has just a few counts. Amplification targeted TCR beta CDR3 regions from RNA transcripts. With the HTBI primer set, the TCR CDR3 went through a first round of RT-PCR. TCRdb reanalysed the multiplex PCR reads using MiXCR and keeps one entry per CDR3 protein. The data hold a few hundred thousand distinct CDR3 sequences, with roughly 14% observed a single time.

This TCR was recovered from a man aged 25 to 40 with Graves' hyperthyroidism that later progressed to Graves' ophthalmopathy. The chain uses TRBV7-9 and TRBJ1-2; TRBD1 aligns across 10 bases. Sequences were obtained from blood. The chain's CDR3 is CASSRSGTGEGYTF. The CDR3 DNA is TGTGCCAGCAGTCGTTCCGGGACAGGGGAGGGCTACACCTTC.